This T cell receptor (beta chain) stems from a study of T cell responses to AZD1222 COVID-19 vaccine. On the study more broadly: The analysis combined second doses at about 4 or about 12 weeks. Study-wide findings and caveats: Donor demographics were predominantly white British with a female majority; clonal diversity may be underestimated. Of the AZD1222 recipients, only five to seven were seropositive at baseline. Nearly half of spike-specific TCRs reportedly go after variant regions that carry no mutations.

The CDR3 spans 13 residues. CDR1 is SEHNR, CDR2 FQNEAQ, per germline (reference sequence). The assay was immunoSEQ multiplex PCR, and TCRdb's table has in-frame clones only and misses some. The sample consists of approximately 130,000 clones, approximately 93% of them appearing once. A few counts support this clone. Its antigen remains unknown. Compared with germline, one end of the junction differs, possibly owing to a read error. The chain uses TRBV7-9 and TRBJ2-7, with 7 bases identical to TRBD1. This sequence was found in an adult in good health. The specimen was peripheral blood, collected on day 0 of AZD1222 vaccination. In DNA, the CDR3 is TGTGCCAGCAGCTTAGAAGGGACAGCTCGATCATTTTTC. Translation: CASSLEGTARSFF.